This T cell receptor beta chain is drawn from a study of T cells in localized non-small cell lung cancer. Measured with immunoSEQ multiplex PCR; TCRdb has only the in-frame clones, and not every one. This table holds approximately 83,000 clones, more than 70% found once. Study observations and caveats: Median detection of top 100 tumor clones in adjacent lung was roughly 61 clones. Sequence data derive from only one tumor region, so heterogeneity remains possible.

The CDR3 spans 15 residues. The germline V gene has CDR1 ENHRY and CDR2 SYGVKD. With respect to this clone: Its target is not known. Its ends do not fully match the called genes, so a read error is possible.

The sample in question was peripheral blood, obtained before any cancer treatment. This sequence was found in a woman aged 35 to 69 with stage I squamous cell lung carcinoma. This sequence joins TRBV10-3 and TRBJ2-7, with TRBD1 matching over 8 bases. This chain's CDR3 is CASSYSTGGNYEQYF. The CDR3 bases are TGTGCCAGCAGTTACTCAACAGGGGGGAACTACGAGCAGTACTTC.